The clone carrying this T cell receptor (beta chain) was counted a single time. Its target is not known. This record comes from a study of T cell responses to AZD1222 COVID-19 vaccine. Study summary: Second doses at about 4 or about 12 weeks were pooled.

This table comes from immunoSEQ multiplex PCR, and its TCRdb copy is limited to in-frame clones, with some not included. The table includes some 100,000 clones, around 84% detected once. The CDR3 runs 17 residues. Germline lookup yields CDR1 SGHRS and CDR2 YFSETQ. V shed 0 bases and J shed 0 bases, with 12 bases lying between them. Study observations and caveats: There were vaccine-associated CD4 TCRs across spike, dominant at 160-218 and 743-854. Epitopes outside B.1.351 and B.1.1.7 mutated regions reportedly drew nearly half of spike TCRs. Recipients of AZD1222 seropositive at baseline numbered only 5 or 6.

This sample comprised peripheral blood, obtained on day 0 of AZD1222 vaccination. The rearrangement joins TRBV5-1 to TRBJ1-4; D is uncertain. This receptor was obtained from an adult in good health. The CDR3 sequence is CASSLAGRTATNEKLFF. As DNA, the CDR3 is TGCGCCAGCAGCTTGGCTGGCAGGACGGCAACTAATGAAAAACTGTTTTTT.